The 5 T cell receptor beta chains below were found in one sample sequenced in a study of T cell responses to AZD1222 COVID-19 vaccine. Clones were sequenced by immunoSEQ multiplex PCR, and TCRdb holds only the in-frame ones, with some missing. Of more than 95,000 clones listed, 91% are singletons. This sample comprised peripheral blood, obtained on day 0 of AZD1222 vaccination. All receptors derive from an adult in good health.

CDR3 in DNA: TGTGCCAGCAGTTTCGGACAGGGACCAACTAATGAAAAACTGTTTTTT. It encodes CASSFGQGPTNEKLFF. The rearrangement uses TRBV27 and TRBJ1-4; 8 positions agree with TRBD1. The CDR3 runs to 16 residues. Trimming at V came to 3 bases and at J to 0 bases, leaving 3 bases not matched to a gene. Per germline, CDR1 MNHEY and CDR2 SMNVEV (reference sequence).

The V call is TRBV7-2, the J call TRBJ2-2; TRBD2 might be the D (5 bases). The CDR3 is 14 residues long. V gave up 1 base and J gave up 7 bases, with 10 bases separating them. Germline CDR1 and CDR2: SGHTA and FQGNSA. In nucleotides, the CDR3 is TGTGCCAGCAGCTTAGGAGGGTATAGCGGGGAGCTGTTTTTT. Translating gives CASSLGGYSGELFF.

The V gene is TRBV30, the J gene TRBJ2-7; 11 bases align to TRBD1. Germline V gene lookup returns CDR1 GTSNPN and CDR2 SVGIG (reference sequence). CDR3 length: 15 residues. V was clipped by 2 bases and J by 3 bases; unmatched bases: 6. CDR3 sequence: CAWSRTGTGGYEQYF. DNA for the CDR3: TGTGCCTGGAGTCGAACCGGGACAGGGGGCTACGAGCAGTACTTC.

The rearrangement uses TRBV18 and TRBJ1-4, with a tentative D call TRBD1 (5 bases). The length of the CDR3 is 16 residues. The germline V gene encodes CDR1 KGHSH and CDR2 LQKENI. Trimming pared 4 bases from V and 7 bases from J, leaving 19 bases between. The CDR3 loop is CASSLLGGAKSEKLFF. CDR3 coding DNA: TGTGCCAGCTCACTGCTGGGAGGGGCCAAATCTGAAAAACTGTTTTTT.

This chain links TRBV14 with TRBJ1-2, with D unclear. The CDR3 extends over 13 amino acids. Per the germline V gene, CDR1 is SGHDN and CDR2 is FVKESK. Trimming removed 1 base from V and 0 bases from J, with 3 bases in between. In nucleotides, the CDR3 is TGTGCCAGCAGCCAAGCTCCTAACTATGGCTACACCTTC. This translates into CASSQAPNYGYTF.